What follows are 3 T cell receptor beta chains derived from one specimen sequenced in a study of lymphopenia after photon versus proton radiotherapy. Profiled with immunoSEQ multiplex PCR; TCRdb holds only in-frame clones, not every one. The sample yields approximately 150,000 clones, around nine tenths seen once. The starting material was peripheral blood, obtained from a patient treated with photon-based radiotherapy. These receptors came from a man aged 50-60 years with gastric cancer.

V is TRBV5-1 and J is TRBJ2-1; 10 nucleotides line up with TRBD1. Germline CDR1 is SGHRS and CDR2 is YFSETQ. V was clipped by 4 bases and J by 12 bases; unmatched bases: 16. The CDR3 covers 16 residues. The CDR3 loop is CASSLRTGTGEGAQFF. The CDR3 bases are TGCGCCAGCAGCCTAAGAACCGGGACAGGGGAAGGTGCGCAGTTCTTC.

The chain links TRBV28 to TRBJ1-1; 8 nucleotides line up with TRBD1. CDR3 size: 16 residues. Germline CDR1 reads MDHEN; CDR2 reads SYDVKM. J gave up 8 bases and V 5 bases, and 16 bases lay outside the gene matches. The CDR3, as DNA: TGTGCCAGCAGTAGCCCCAGGGGGCTCCTCACGAGAGAAGCTTTCTTT. It codes for CASSSPRGLLTREAFF. The variable domain in full, completed from reference TRBV28 and TRBJ1-1, reads DVKVTQSSRYLVKRTGEKVFLECVQDMDHENMFWYRQDPGLGLRLIYFSYDVKMKEKGDIPEGYSVSREKKERFSLILESASTNQTSMYLCASSSPRGLLTREAFFGQGTRLTVV.

As concerns this clone: An end of the junction does not agree with germline; a read error may underlie this. The V and J genes are TRBV6-5 and TRBJ1-1; D might be TRBD1 (5 bases). The CDR3 is 10 amino acids. Per germline, CDR1 MNHEY and CDR2 SVGAGI. CDR3 amino acids: CASRVTEAFF. The DNA for the CDR3 is TGTGCAAGCAGGGTTACTGAAGCTTTCTTT.